These T cell receptor beta chains were read from a single sample in a study of T cell responses to AZD1222 COVID-19 vaccine. Some clones are missing from TCRdb's copy, which holds only in-frame ones; the method was immunoSEQ multiplex PCR. Among approximately 260,000 clones listed, 90% to 95% were seen once. This material consisted of peripheral blood, taken on day 0 of AZD1222 vaccination. These receptors all come from an adult in good health. Each CDR3 is given with its conserved first and last residue. D genes are given only for firm matches. Clone size is given for some rows only: seen once, a few or many times, or a class if the clone is expanded.

j_call: TRBJ2-1
v_call: TRBV11-2
clone_size: -
d_call: TRBD1
cdr3_nt: TGTGCCAGCAGCGCCTCGACAGGGCCTAGTGAGCAGTTCTTC
cdr3_aa: CASSASTGPSEQFF

j_call: TRBJ1-1
v_call: TRBV7-6
clone_size: once
d_call: -
cdr3_nt: TGTGCCAGCAGCTTAGGAGGAGGGTGGTTGAACACTGAAGCTTTCTTT
cdr3_aa: CASSLGGGWLNTEAFF

j_call: TRBJ1-1
v_call: TRBV18
clone_size: few
d_call: -
cdr3_nt: TGTGCCAGCTCACCTAATTACAGCCCCCTGGACACTGAAGCTTTCTTT
cdr3_aa: CASSPNYSPLDTEAFF

j_call: TRBJ2-3
v_call: TRBV3-1/TRBV3-2
clone_size: -
d_call: TRBD2
cdr3_nt: TGTGCCAGCAGCCAAGCAAGCGGGGGGGGGCCAGATACGCAGTATTTT
cdr3_aa: CASSQASGGGPDTQYF

j_call: TRBJ2-7
v_call: TRBV4-3
clone_size: -
d_call: -
cdr3_nt: TGCGCCAGCAGCCAAGAGGGGTCCAACGAGCAGTACTTC
cdr3_aa: CASSQEGSNEQYF

j_call: TRBJ2-7
v_call: TRBV28
clone_size: -
d_call: TRBD2
cdr3_nt: TGTGCCAGCACTCTAGGGGGACTAGCGGATTCCTACGAGCAGTACTTC
cdr3_aa: CASTLGGLADSYEQYF

j_call: TRBJ2-7
v_call: TRBV5-4
clone_size: -
d_call: -
cdr3_nt: TGTGCCAGCAGCCCGGACACCACCTACGAGCAGTACTTC
cdr3_aa: CASSPDTTYEQYF

j_call: TRBJ2-5
v_call: TRBV19
clone_size: -
d_call: TRBD2
cdr3_nt: TGTGCCATAAGCGTAGTAGCGGGGGGCTCTCGGCAAGAGACCCAGTACTTC
cdr3_aa: CAISVVAGGSRQETQYF

j_call: TRBJ2-7
v_call: TRBV27
clone_size: -
d_call: TRBD1
cdr3_nt: TGTGCCAGCAGTTTATCGTCCGGGACAGGGACGGGCGAGCAGTACTTC
cdr3_aa: CASSLSSGTGTGEQYF

j_call: TRBJ2-7
v_call: TRBV5-1
clone_size: -
d_call: TRBD2
cdr3_nt: TGCGCCAGCAGCTTCACTAGCGGGGGGCCTATCTACGAGCAGTACTTC
cdr3_aa: CASSFTSGGPIYEQYF

j_call: TRBJ2-3
v_call: TRBV9
clone_size: -
d_call: -
cdr3_nt: TGTGCCAGCAGCGCCCAATCCCGGGGTCCAGATACGCAGTATTTT
cdr3_aa: CASSAQSRGPDTQYF

j_call: TRBJ2-7
v_call: TRBV7-6
clone_size: -
d_call: TRBD2
cdr3_nt: TGTGCCAGCAGCTTAGAAGCCAGCGGGGGGACCAGCTCCTACGAGCAGTACTTC
cdr3_aa: CASSLEASGGTSSYEQYF

j_call: TRBJ1-2
v_call: TRBV28
clone_size: -
d_call: TRBD1
cdr3_nt: TGTGCCAGCAGTTTCGGACAGGGTAGGGGCTACACCTTC
cdr3_aa: CASSFGQGRGYTF

j_call: TRBJ1-1
v_call: TRBV14
clone_size: -
d_call: -
cdr3_nt: TGTGCCAGCAGCCCCTCTCGGGGGGGCACTGAAGCTTTCTTT
cdr3_aa: CASSPSRGGTEAFF

j_call: TRBJ2-5
v_call: TRBV24-1
clone_size: once
d_call: TRBD1
cdr3_nt: TGTGCCACCAGTGATAGGACAGGGACCAAAGAGACCCAGTACTTC
cdr3_aa: CATSDRTGTKETQYF

j_call: TRBJ1-2
v_call: TRBV5-6
clone_size: -
d_call: -
cdr3_nt: TGTGCCAGCAGCTCGACAGTTGTGCGTGGCTACACCTTC
cdr3_aa: CASSSTVVRGYTF

j_call: TRBJ1-3
v_call: TRBV7-2
clone_size: -
d_call: -
cdr3_nt: TGTGCCAGCAGCTTAAGGTTCTTCTCTGGAAACACCATATATTTT
cdr3_aa: CASSLRFFSGNTIYF

j_call: TRBJ2-6
v_call: TRBV3-1/TRBV3-2
clone_size: -
d_call: -
cdr3_nt: TGTGCCAGCAGCCAACTTCTAGGAGGGAAGTCTGGGGCCAACGTCCTGACTTTC
cdr3_aa: CASSQLLGGKSGANVLTF

j_call: TRBJ2-7
v_call: TRBV27
clone_size: -
d_call: -
cdr3_nt: TGTGCCAGCAGCCTACGGAAAGGGTACGAGCAGTACTTC
cdr3_aa: CASSLRKGYEQYF

j_call: TRBJ2-7
v_call: TRBV5-4
clone_size: -
d_call: -
cdr3_nt: TGTGCCAGCAGTTCTGCCCTTGGGTACGAGCAGTACTTC
cdr3_aa: CASSSALGYEQYF

j_call: TRBJ1-1
v_call: TRBV18
clone_size: -
d_call: TRBD1
cdr3_nt: TGTGCCAGCTCACCGGGACAGGGAAGGATGAACACTGAAGCTTTCTTT
cdr3_aa: CASSPGQGRMNTEAFF

j_call: TRBJ1-2
v_call: TRBV6-2/TRBV6-3
clone_size: -
d_call: TRBD1
cdr3_nt: TGTGCCAGCAGTTACTGGAGGGGGCGAAGTAATGGCTACACCTTC
cdr3_aa: CASSYWRGRSNGYTF

j_call: TRBJ1-3
v_call: TRBV5-1
clone_size: -
d_call: -
cdr3_nt: TGCGCCAGCAGCTTGGCCCCGGGAAACGGTGGAAACACCATATATTTT
cdr3_aa: CASSLAPGNGGNTIYF

j_call: TRBJ1-5
v_call: TRBV19
clone_size: -
d_call: -
cdr3_nt: TGTGCCAGTAGTGATAAACAGGGTTTGCAGCCCCAGCATTTT
cdr3_aa: CASSDKQGLQPQHF

j_call: TRBJ2-7
v_call: TRBV28
clone_size: -
d_call: -
cdr3_nt: TGTGCCAGCAGTTTAGCAGCCTCCTACGAGCAGTACTTC
cdr3_aa: CASSLAASYEQYF

j_call: TRBJ2-7
v_call: TRBV5-4
clone_size: -
d_call: -
cdr3_nt: TGTGCCAGCAGCTTCGACAGGAGCTCCTACGAGCAGTACTTC
cdr3_aa: CASSFDRSSYEQYF

j_call: TRBJ2-5
v_call: TRBV2
clone_size: -
d_call: -
cdr3_nt: TGTGCCAGCAGTAAGGGACCGCCAGGGGAGACCCAGTACTTC
cdr3_aa: CASSKGPPGETQYF

j_call: TRBJ1-1
v_call: TRBV6-5
clone_size: -
d_call: TRBD1
cdr3_nt: TGTGCCAGCAGTTACTCCGGACAGGGGGACACTGAAGCTTTCTTT
cdr3_aa: CASSYSGQGDTEAFF

j_call: TRBJ2-7
v_call: TRBV19
clone_size: -
d_call: TRBD2
cdr3_nt: TGTGCCAGTAGTACTAGCGGGAAAGACGAGCAGTACTTC
cdr3_aa: CASSTSGKDEQYF

j_call: TRBJ2-5
v_call: TRBV3-1/TRBV3-2
clone_size: -
d_call: -
cdr3_nt: TGTGCCAGCAGCCTACACGTACAAGAGACCCAGTACTTC
cdr3_aa: CASSLHVQETQYF

j_call: TRBJ1-2
v_call: TRBV30
clone_size: -
d_call: -
cdr3_nt: TGTGCCTGGAGTGAAGGAAATGGCTACACCTTC
cdr3_aa: CAWSEGNGYTF

j_call: TRBJ2-1
v_call: TRBV10-2
clone_size: -
d_call: -
cdr3_nt: TGCGCCAGCGGAAACAGGGAGGCCCGAGATGAGCAGTTCTTC
cdr3_aa: CASGNREARDEQFF

j_call: TRBJ2-1
v_call: TRBV12-3/TRBV12-4
clone_size: -
d_call: -
cdr3_nt: TGTGCCAGCAGTTTCCCAGTGAACAATGAGCAGTTCTTC
cdr3_aa: CASSFPVNNEQFF

j_call: TRBJ1-2
v_call: TRBV27
clone_size: -
d_call: -
cdr3_nt: TGTGCCAGCAGTTTAGGGCTCCAGGGGCCCGGGGGCTACACCTTC
cdr3_aa: CASSLGLQGPGGYTF

j_call: TRBJ2-2
v_call: TRBV7-9
clone_size: -
d_call: -
cdr3_nt: TGTGCCAGCAGCTCCCCATCGGGCGGGTTAACCGGGGAGCTGTTTTTT
cdr3_aa: CASSSPSGGLTGELFF

j_call: TRBJ2-1
v_call: TRBV20-1
clone_size: -
d_call: -
cdr3_nt: TGCAGTGCCAGTGGGGGCTCAGGGAATGAGCAGTTCTTC
cdr3_aa: CSASGGSGNEQFF

j_call: TRBJ1-1
v_call: TRBV7-9
clone_size: -
d_call: -
cdr3_nt: TGTGCCAGCAGCTTAATTGAGGGGAACACTGAAGCTTTCTTT
cdr3_aa: CASSLIEGNTEAFF

j_call: TRBJ2-1
v_call: TRBV2
clone_size: -
d_call: TRBD2
cdr3_nt: TGTGCCAGCAGGTCCGGGACTAGCGGCACCGGGGAGCAGTTCTTC
cdr3_aa: CASRSGTSGTGEQFF

j_call: TRBJ1-1
v_call: TRBV7-9
clone_size: -
d_call: -
cdr3_nt: TGTGCCAGCAGCTTAGGGCAGGGGTACACTGAAGCTTTCTTT
cdr3_aa: CASSLGQGYTEAFF

j_call: TRBJ1-1
v_call: TRBV5-1
clone_size: once
d_call: -
cdr3_nt: TGCGCCAGCAGCTTGGACGCCGCGAACACTGAAGCTTTCTTT
cdr3_aa: CASSLDAANTEAFF

j_call: TRBJ2-1
v_call: TRBV7-2
clone_size: -
d_call: TRBD2
cdr3_nt: TGTGCCAGCAGCCACCCCAGGGAGGGGAATGAGCAGTTCTTC
cdr3_aa: CASSHPREGNEQFF

j_call: TRBJ1-4
v_call: TRBV28
clone_size: -
d_call: -
cdr3_nt: TGTGCCAGCAACCGGGGGGGAGATGAAAAACTGTTTTTT
cdr3_aa: CASNRGGDEKLFF

j_call: TRBJ2-7
v_call: TRBV2
clone_size: -
d_call: TRBD1
cdr3_nt: TGTGCCAGCAGGGACAGGGCCGGAGCGTCCTACGAGCAGTACTTC
cdr3_aa: CASRDRAGASYEQYF

j_call: TRBJ1-5
v_call: TRBV10-3
clone_size: -
d_call: -
cdr3_nt: TGTGCCATCGTCAGACGCGGTAATCAGCCCCAGCATTTT
cdr3_aa: CAIVRRGNQPQHF

j_call: TRBJ2-2
v_call: TRBV2
clone_size: -
d_call: -
cdr3_nt: TGTGCCAGCAGCACCGCGACAGCGAACACCGGGGAGCTGTTTTTT
cdr3_aa: CASSTATANTGELFF

j_call: TRBJ2-2
v_call: TRBV11-2
clone_size: -
d_call: -
cdr3_nt: TGTGCCAGCAGCCGCGGAGGAGGGGCTCGGGAGCTGTTTTTT
cdr3_aa: CASSRGGGARELFF

j_call: TRBJ2-1
v_call: TRBV11-2
clone_size: -
d_call: -
cdr3_nt: TGTGCCAGCAGCTTAGAAAGGCCCGTAGGCGGGATAGTCTACAATGAGCAGTTCTTC
cdr3_aa: CASSLERPVGGIVYNEQFF

j_call: TRBJ2-2
v_call: TRBV10-2
clone_size: -
d_call: -
cdr3_nt: TGCGCCAGCATGGGGACCTCTTACACCGGGGAGCTGTTTTTT
cdr3_aa: CASMGTSYTGELFF